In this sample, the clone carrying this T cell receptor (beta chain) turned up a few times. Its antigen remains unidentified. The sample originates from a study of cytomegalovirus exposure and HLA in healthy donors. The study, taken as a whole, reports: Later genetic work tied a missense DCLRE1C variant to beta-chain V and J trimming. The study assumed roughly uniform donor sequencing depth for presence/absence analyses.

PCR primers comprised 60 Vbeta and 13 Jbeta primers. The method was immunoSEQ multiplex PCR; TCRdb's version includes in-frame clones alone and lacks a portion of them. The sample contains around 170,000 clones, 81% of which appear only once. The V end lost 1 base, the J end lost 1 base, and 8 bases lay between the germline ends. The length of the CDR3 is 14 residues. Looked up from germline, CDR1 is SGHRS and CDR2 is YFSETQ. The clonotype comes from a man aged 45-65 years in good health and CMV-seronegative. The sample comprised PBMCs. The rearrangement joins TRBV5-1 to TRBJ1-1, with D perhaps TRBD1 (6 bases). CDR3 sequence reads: CASSLFRGNTEAFF. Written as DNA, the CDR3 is TGCGCCAGCAGCTTGTTCAGGGGGAACACTGAAGCTTTCTTT.